The 26 T cell receptor beta chains listed next were all sequenced from one sample in a study of T cell responses to AZD1222 COVID-19 vaccine. The table came from immunoSEQ multiplex PCR; TCRdb's copy has only in-frame clones and leaves some out. The data hold roughly 76,000 clones, with 86% observed a single time. The starting material was peripheral blood, obtained on day 0 of AZD1222 vaccination. These receptors all come from an adult in good health.

The chain recombines TRBV2 with TRBJ2-7; 11 nucleotides agree with TRBD2. This CDR3 region has 20 residues. Trimming cost V 8 bases and J 4 bases; bases outside gene matches: 25. Germline loops: CDR1 SNHLY, CDR2 FYNNEI. The CDR3 region has the DNA TGTGCCAGCGAAAGTTTCACTAGCGGGAGAATAATCGCGCAGCGATACGAGCAGTACTTC. It is translated as CASESFTSGRIIAQRYEQYF.

The chain employs TRBV28 and TRBJ1-5; D unresolved. This CDR3 comprises 12 residues. Trimming stripped 5 bases from V and 11 bases from J, with 13 bases between. The germline CDR1 and CDR2 sequences are MDHEN and SYDVKM. The CDR3 here is CASSPLSGTQHF. CDR3 bases: TGTGCCAGCAGTCCCCTCTCGGGGACCCAGCATTTT.

The chain is built from TRBV3-1 (or the pseudogene TRBV3-2) and TRBJ1-2, with unresolved D. The ends were cut back, 4 bases at V and 8 bases at J, with 11 bases in the middle. The CDR3 runs to 12 residues. Germline loops: CDR1 LGHDT, CDR2 YNNKEL (reference sequence). In DNA, the CDR3 is TGTGCCAGCAGCCTACGGACGGGAGGCTACACCTTC. Its translation: CASSLRTGGYTF.

This chain joins TRBV7-2 and TRBJ1-2, with D possibly matching TRBD1 (5 bases). The CDR3 has 13 residues. CDR1 and CDR2 from the germline V gene are SGHTA and FQGNSA. With 1 base removed from V and 2 bases from J, the gap between germline ends came to 5 bases. CDR3 nucleotide sequence: TGTGCCAGCAGCTTAGGACAGAACTATGGCTACACCTTC. As protein: CASSLGQNYGYTF.

This chain links TRBV29-1 with TRBJ1-2, with D maybe TRBD1 (5 bases). Germline V gene sequence: CDR1 SQVTM, CDR2 ANQGSEA. V lost 4 bases to trimming and J lost 3 bases, with 12 bases between them. The CDR3 runs 13 residues. CDR3 coding DNA: TGCAGCGTTGGCCAGGGAGAGGACTATGGCTACACCTTC. Translated: CSVGQGEDYGYTF.

The chain recombines TRBV12-3 or TRBV12-4 with TRBJ1-2; 7 nucleotides align to TRBD1. The V segment lost 3 bases and the J segment 5 bases; nucleotides outside the gene matches: 3. There are 13 residues in the CDR3. The CDR3 DNA sequence: TGTGCCAGCAGTTTCACAGGGGATTATGGCTACACCTTC. As protein: CASSFTGDYGYTF.

This clone was recorded once. In DNA, the CDR3 is TGTGCCAGTAGGGACACAGGAAATAATTCACCCCTCCACTTT. Its protein product is CASRDTGNNSPLHF. V gene TRBV19 combines with J gene TRBJ1-6, with D perhaps matching TRBD1 (5 bases). The V end was cut by 6 bases, the J end by 5 bases, with 11 bases between. This CDR3 region has 14 residues. Germline assignment: CDR1 LNHDA and CDR2 SQIVND (reference sequence). Together with reference TRBV19 and TRBJ1-6, the CDR3 gives the full variable domain: DGGITQSPKYLFRKEGQNVTLSCEQNLNHDAMYWYRQDPGQGLRLIYYSQIVNDFQKGDIAEGYSVSREKKESFPLTVTSAQKNPTAFYLCASRDTGNNSPLHFGNGTRLTVT.

This clone appeared once. The CDR3: CASLWDTEAFF. CDR3 DNA sequence: TGTGCCAGCCTTTGGGATACTGAAGCTTTCTTT. This chain links TRBV2 with TRBJ1-1; unclear D gene. Per germline, CDR1 SNHLY and CDR2 FYNNEI. This CDR3 has 11 residues. Trimming left V 8 bases short and J 5 bases short, with 9 bases between.

This clone was counted ten times or more. The chain is built from TRBV7-9 and TRBJ1-5; 7 positions match TRBD1. J was trimmed by 5 bases and V by 4 bases; bases with no gene match: 5. There are 14 residues in the CDR3. CDR1 is SEHNR and CDR2 is FQNEAQ in the germline V gene (reference sequence). As DNA, the CDR3 is TGTGCCAGCAGCTCCCGGGACAGCGATCAGCCCCAGCATTTT. Amino acid sequence: CASSSRDSDQPQHF.

This clone appeared a single time. This CDR3 is CASSQDDFGTEGYEQYF. CDR3 bases: TGCGCCAGCAGCCAAGATGATTTTGGGACGGAAGGCTACGAGCAGTACTTC. The chain recombines TRBV4-3 with TRBJ2-7; D is perhaps TRBD1 or TRBD2 (5 bases each). The V gene's germline CDR1 is LGHNA and CDR2 YSLEER. The CDR3 covers 17 residues. V lost 0 bases and J lost 3, with 18 bases in between.

The rearrangement links TRBV28 to TRBJ1-2, with D uncertain. Between the trimmed V and J ends, which lost 2 bases and 8 bases, there was a span of 12 bases. This CDR3 comprises 13 residues. Germline CDR1 reads MDHEN; CDR2 reads SYDVKM. CDR3 nucleotide sequence: TGTGCCAGCAGTTTAGCAGAGCCGCGAGGCTACACCTTC. Its protein product is CASSLAEPRGYTF.

The chain employs TRBV9 and TRBJ1-4; possible D gene TRBD1, 6 bases. Trimming shortened V by 4 bases and J by 8 bases, and 24 bases separated the two germline ends. CDR1 and CDR2 from the germline V gene are SGDLS and YYNGEE. The CDR3 extends over 17 amino acids. In DNA, the CDR3 is TGTGCCAGCAGCCCTGCGCAGGGGATATTCAGAGGGGAAAAACTGTTTTTT. As protein: CASSPAQGIFRGEKLFF.

This chain uses TRBV11-2 with TRBJ1-4; no clear D gene. The CDR3 has 14 residues. Trimming left V 4 bases short and J 8 bases short, with 14 bases between. Germline CDR1 is SGHAT and CDR2 is FQNNGV. CDR3 in DNA: TGTGCCAGCAGCTCCCGAGGGTTTCGCGAAAAACTGTTTTTT. Translating gives CASSSRGFREKLFF.

The chain recombines TRBV3-1 (or the pseudogene TRBV3-2) with TRBJ1-5, with TRBD1 matching over 7 bases. V was pared by 6 bases and J by 3 bases, with 8 bases of the junction left unmatched. This CDR3 comprises 15 residues. Germline V CDR1 and CDR2: LGHDT, YNNKEL (reference sequence). The CDR3 DNA sequence: TGTGCCAGCAGTTCGGACAGGCTTACCAATCAGCCCCAGCATTTT. Translated: CASSSDRLTNQPQHF.

This clone has a single count. The rearrangement joins TRBV10-3 to TRBJ2-1; no definite D call. The CDR3 spans 16 residues. The ends were cut back, 3 bases at V and 0 bases at J, with 12 bases in the middle. Per germline, CDR1 ENHRY and CDR2 SYGVKD. CDR3 sequence (DNA): TGTGCCATCAGTGATGCTGGGTCAAGCTCCTACAATGAGCAGTTCTTC. As protein: CAISDAGSSSYNEQFF.

The V call is TRBV7-3, the J call TRBJ2-1; 15 bases map to TRBD2. Germline V gives CDR1 SGHTA, CDR2 FQGTGA. This CDR3 is built from 15 residues. J was trimmed by 9 bases and V by 5 bases; bases with no gene match: 5. CDR3 bases: TGTGCCAGCAGCCCTGGACTAGCGGGAGGGCCTGAGCAGTTCTTC. Translated: CASSPGLAGGPEQFF.

The V and J genes are TRBV11-2 and TRBJ1-5; TRBD1 agrees at 8 bases. The germline CDR1 and CDR2 sequences are SGHAT and FQNNGV. J lost 7 bases, V lost 5 bases, and 4 bases had no gene match. The CDR3 runs 13 residues. CDR3 in amino acids: CASSEQGGQPQHF. As DNA, the CDR3 is TGTGCCAGCAGCGAACAGGGGGGACAGCCCCAGCATTTT.

This sequence joins TRBV24-1 and TRBJ2-5, with TRBD2 as a possible D gene (5 bases). Trimming took off 3 bases at V and 3 bases at J, with 16 bases between the two ends. CDR3 length: 16 residues. The germline V gene has CDR1 KGHDR and CDR2 SFDVKD. CDR3 protein: CATSDPGRGRKETQYF. Written as DNA, the CDR3 is TGTGCCACCAGTGATCCCGGCCGGGGAAGGAAAGAGACCCAGTACTTC.

This clone was counted a few times. The chain uses TRBV4-1 and TRBJ1-2; the match to TRBD1 covers 7 bases. V dropped 1 base and J dropped 4; count of bases not matched to a gene: 12. Per the germline V gene, CDR1 is MGHRA and CDR2 is YSYEKL. This CDR3 contains 17 residues. CDR3 in amino acids: CASSQGRRGGDGYGYTF. In nucleotides, the CDR3 is TGCGCCAGCAGCCAAGGGAGGAGAGGGGGCGATGGCTATGGCTACACCTTC.

This chain uses TRBV30 with TRBJ2-7; D is perhaps TRBD1 or TRBD2 (5 bases each). Germline CDR1 reads GTSNPN; CDR2 reads SVGIG (reference sequence). This CDR3 comprises 14 residues. Trimming removed 3 bases at V and 7 bases at J, with 19 bases between. CDR3 DNA: TGTGCCTGGAGCCCAGGACTCGGGACCCCGGAGCAGTACTTC. Its protein is CAWSPGLGTPEQYF.

This clone was counted a few times. The identical CDR3 is also encoded by other nucleotide sequences in the sample. J is TRBJ2-7 and V is TRBV7-2, with 7 bases fitting TRBD1. Trimming at V came to 4 bases and at J to 2 bases, leaving 5 bases not matched to a gene. Germline V gives CDR1 SGHTA, CDR2 FQGNSA. The CDR3 has 14 amino acids. For the CDR3, the DNA is TGTGCCAGCAGCTCCGGACAGGTTCCCTACGAGCAGTACTTC. The encoded protein is CASSSGQVPYEQYF.

The V call is TRBV19, the J call TRBJ2-1; 8 nucleotides align to TRBD1. Trimming cost V 9 bases and J 2 bases; bases outside gene matches: 3. The CDR3 runs 13 residues. CDR1 is LNHDA and CDR2 is SQIVND in the germline V gene (reference sequence). The CDR3: CASGQGPYNEQFF. CDR3 DNA: TGTGCCAGCGGACAGGGACCCTACAATGAGCAGTTCTTC. The variable domain in full, completed from reference TRBV19 and TRBJ2-1, reads DGGITQSPKYLFRKEGQNVTLSCEQNLNHDAMYWYRQDPGQGLRLIYYSQIVNDFQKGDIAEGYSVSREKKESFPLTVTSAQKNPTAFYLCASGQGPYNEQFFGPGTRLTVL.

The chain couples TRBV2 to TRBJ2-2, with D uncertain. The germline gives CDR1 SNHLY, CDR2 FYNNEI. V gave up 4 bases and J gave up 8 bases, with 8 bases separating them. The CDR3 length is 12 residues. Here the CDR3 reads CASSVRVGELFF. DNA for the CDR3: TGTGCCAGCAGTGTAAGGGTGGGGGAGCTGTTTTTT. The full variable domain, in which reference TRBV2 and TRBJ2-2 provide the parts outside the CDR3, is EPEVTQTPSHQVTQMGQEVILRCVPISNHLYFYWYRQILGQKVEFLVSFYNNEISEKSEIFDDQFSVERPDGSNFTLKIRSTKLEDSAMYFCASSVRVGELFFGEGSRLTVL.

The chain is built from TRBV6-2 or TRBV6-3 and TRBJ2-2, with TRBD2 matching 7 bases. Germline CDR1 and CDR2: MNHEY and SVGEGT. The CDR3 spans 15 residues. V gave up 2 bases and J gave up 7 bases; unmatched junction bases: 7. The CDR3 sequence: CASSYGLVYGGELFF. The CDR3 nucleotides read TGTGCCAGCAGTTACGGACTAGTCTATGGCGGGGAGCTGTTTTTT.

The rearrangement links TRBV12-3 or TRBV12-4 to TRBJ2-7; 7 nucleotides match TRBD1. CDR3 length: 12 amino acids. With 6 bases clipped from V and 6 bases from J, the junction kept 5 bases outside the gene matches. CDR3 sequence reads: CASSKQGSEQYF. The CDR3 region has the DNA TGTGCCAGCAGCAAACAGGGGTCCGAGCAGTACTTC.

The chain carries TRBV19 and TRBJ2-7; a weak D match, TRBD1 (6 bases). Trimming took off 3 bases at V and 0 bases at J, with 12 bases between the two ends. This CDR3 is built from 15 residues. Germline CDR1 is LNHDA and CDR2 is SQIVND (reference sequence). The CDR3 nucleotides are TGTGCCAGTAGTATTGCCCCAGGGGCCTCCTACGAGCAGTACTTC. Translation gives CASSIAPGASYEQYF.